Listed below are T cell receptor beta chains from one sample, sequenced in a study of blood T cell repertoires in COVID-19. The data were produced by immunoSEQ multiplex PCR, yet TCRdb's version contains in-frame clones alone and is incomplete. The sample lists about 180,000 clones; roughly 80% were seen once. What was sequenced was PBMCs or T cells enriched from blood (not recorded which). The origin of the receptors is a man in his sixties who had been exposed to COVID-19. Each CDR3 is given with its conserved first and last residue.

TRBJ2-7 | TRBV5-6 | CASRIAGGPSSEQYF
TRBJ2-1 | TRBV18 | CASSMALGQGLNEQFF
TRBJ1-6 | TRBV5-1 | CASRTDSNNSPLHF
TRBJ1-5 | TRBV12-3/TRBV12-4 | CASRDMRDQPQHF
TRBJ1-2 | TRBV5-8 | CASSLTFLGVEDGYTF
TRBJ1-2 | TRBV3-1/TRBV3-2 | CASSQDGAANYGYTF
TRBJ1-1 | TRBV18 | CASSPPGTADFTEAFF
TRBJ1-1 | TRBV28 | CASSRPVNTEAFF
TRBJ2-7 | TRBV5-1 | CASSPLVKDYAYYEQYF
TRBJ2-3 | TRBV30 | CAWSVGGRTDTQYF